These 21 T cell receptor beta chains originate from one sample sequenced in a study of cytomegalovirus exposure and HLA in healthy donors. The PCR made use of 60 Vbeta and 13 Jbeta primers. Sequencing used immunoSEQ multiplex PCR; TCRdb keeps in-frame clones, though not all of them. The sample is made up of 140,000 to 150,000 clones, and the top ten hold about 1.7% of it. What was sequenced was PBMCs. These receptors all stem from a woman between 45 and 60 years old in good health and CMV-seronegative.

The genes are TRBV7-2 and TRBJ2-2; 10 nucleotides match TRBD1. V shed 4 bases and J 6 bases; nucleotides not matched to a gene: 8. Germline V lookup: CDR1 SGHTA, CDR2 FQGNSA. The CDR3 spans 16 residues. CDR3 DNA sequence: TGTGCCAGCAGCTCTAAGACAGGGGGCGGCGCCGGGGAGCTGTTTTTT. Translation gives CASSSKTGGGAGELFF.

This chain joins TRBV30 and TRBJ2-1; tentatively, D is TRBD2 (6 bases). Trimming left V 2 bases short and J 8 bases short, with 10 bases between. The CDR3 runs 12 residues. Germline assignment: CDR1 GTSNPN and CDR2 SVGIG (reference sequence). The DNA of the CDR3 is TGTGCCTGGAGTCCTAGCGTCCATGAGCAGTTCTTC. Its translation: CAWSPSVHEQFF. Complete variable domain (other parts from reference TRBV30 and TRBJ2-1): SQTIHQWPATLVQPVGSPLSLECTVEGTSNPNLYWYRQAAGRGLQLLFYSVGIGQISSEVPQNLSASRPQDRQFILSSKKLLLSDSGFYLCAWSPSVHEQFFGPGTRLTVL.

DNA of the CDR3: TGTGCCAGCAGCTTTGACAGATTGAGCAATCAGCCCCAGCATTTT. Translated: CASSFDRLSNQPQHF. V usage is TRBV7-8 and J usage is TRBJ1-5, with D possibly matching TRBD1 (5 bases). Germline CDR1 reads SGHVS; CDR2 reads FQNEAQ. V was trimmed by 3 bases and J by 1 base, leaving 10 bases between them. There are 15 residues in the CDR3.

V gene TRBV19 combines with J gene TRBJ2-5, with a tentative D call TRBD1 (6 bases). Per the germline V gene, CDR1 is LNHDA and CDR2 is SQIVND (reference sequence). The CDR3 runs 12 residues. The germline V and J ends were trimmed by 5 bases and 5 bases, with 9 bases remaining between them. In DNA, the CDR3 is TGTGCCAGTAGTCACAGGGAGGAGACCCAGTACTTC. It translates to CASSHREETQYF.

The chain couples TRBV9 to TRBJ2-7; a weak D match, TRBD2 (6 bases). The CDR3 is 16 amino acids. V was pared by 4 bases and J by 2 bases, with 19 bases between. CDR1 and CDR2 from the germline V gene are SGDLS and YYNGEE. The CDR3 loop reads CASSPHPRDWAYEQYF. In DNA, the CDR3 is TGTGCCAGCAGCCCCCACCCCCGGGACTGGGCCTACGAGCAGTACTTC.

The rearrangement joins TRBV14 to TRBJ1-1; a possible D gene is TRBD1 (6 bases). Trimming took off 4 bases at V and 1 base at J, with 10 bases between the two ends. The CDR3 loop spans 14 amino acids. In germline, CDR1 is SGHDN, CDR2 FVKESK. CDR3 in amino acids: CASSRRGQNTEAFF. CDR3 DNA: TGTGCCAGCAGCCGAAGGGGACAGAACACTGAAGCTTTCTTT.

The chain is built from TRBV4-1 and TRBJ2-1; TRBD2 aligns across 9 bases. J lost 5 bases, V lost 4 bases, and 6 bases had no gene match. Per germline, CDR1 MGHRA and CDR2 YSYEKL. The length of the CDR3 is 15 residues. In nucleotides, the CDR3 is TGCGCCAGCAGCCGGAGCGGGGGGTTAAACAATGAGCAGTTCTTC. Translated: CASSRSGGLNNEQFF.

V and J are TRBV4-1 and TRBJ1-2; D might be TRBD1 (6 bases). The CDR3 runs to 15 residues. CDR1 and CDR2 from the germline V gene are MGHRA and YSYEKL. The germline V and J ends were trimmed by 4 bases and 4 bases, with 16 bases remaining between them. CDR3 sequence: CASSPKRGALYGYTF. DNA for the CDR3: TGCGCCAGCAGCCCAAAGCGGGGGGCCCTCTATGGCTACACCTTC.

The chain recombines TRBV4-2 with TRBJ2-7; D gene ambiguous. Germline-derived CDR1 and CDR2 are LGHNA and YNFKEQ. This CDR3 contains 15 residues. Trimming took 4 bases from V and 2 from J, leaving 15 bases between them. The CDR3 nucleotides are TGTGCCAGCAGCCGTGAGGCCGAAGATCCCTACGAGCAGTACTTC. Its translation is CASSREAEDPYEQYF.

V is TRBV6-5 and J is TRBJ2-5; 9 bases are shared with TRBD2. The J call may be wrong; the DNA end is better matched by TRBJ2-7. CDR1 and CDR2 (germline): MNHEY, SVGAGI. This CDR3 contains 15 residues. The CDR3 loop is CASSFRLAVGYEQYF. CDR3 nucleotide sequence: TGTGCCAGCAGTTTTAGACTAGCGGTGGGGTACGAGCAGTACTTC.

This sequence joins TRBV5-6 and TRBJ2-7, with no clear D. Germline CDR1 reads SGHDT; CDR2 reads YYEEEE. This CDR3 region has 15 residues. Trimming cost V 4 bases and J 0 bases, with 14 bases left between them. CDR3 amino acids: CASSLRVSLSYEQYF. The CDR3 nucleotides read TGTGCCAGCAGCCTCCGAGTGAGCCTCTCCTACGAGCAGTACTTC.

The chain uses TRBV15 and TRBJ1-1, with TRBD1 as a possible D gene (5 bases). Trimming removed 0 bases at V and 8 bases at J, with 13 bases between. The CDR3 is 14 amino acids. In germline, CDR1 is LNHNV, CDR2 YYDKDF (reference sequence). The CDR3 loop reads CATSRDLTDPEAFF. CDR3 coding DNA: TGTGCCACCAGCAGAGATTTGACAGATCCAGAAGCTTTCTTT. Full variable domain (missing parts from reference TRBV15 and TRBJ1-1): DAMVIQNPRYQVTQFGKPVTLSCSQTLNHNVMYWYQQKSSQAPKLLFHYYDKDFNNEADTPDNFQSRRPNTSFCFLDIRSPGLGDTAMYLCATSRDLTDPEAFFGQGTRLTVV.

This chain connects TRBV9 to TRBJ1-2, with 12 bases aligning to TRBD1. The germline gives CDR1 SGDLS, CDR2 YYNGEE. This CDR3 is 18 amino acids long. The V gene end was trimmed by 6 bases and the J gene end by 3 bases; junction bases not matched to a gene: 15. CDR3 coding DNA: TGTGCCAGCAACCAGAACCCGGGACAGGGGGCTTTGGACTATGGCTACACCTTC. Encoded protein: CASNQNPGQGALDYGYTF.

This sequence joins TRBV7-8 and TRBJ1-2, with D unclear. Germline CDR1 is SGHVS and CDR2 is FQNEAQ. This CDR3 spans 12 amino acids. Trimming took off 4 bases at V and 4 bases at J, with 7 bases between the two ends. CDR3 sequence: CASSSQIYGYTF. In nucleotides, the CDR3 is TGTGCCAGCAGCTCTCAGATCTATGGCTACACCTTC.

The V gene is TRBV30, the J gene TRBJ1-6; D not resolved. The CDR3 consists of 15 residues. Trimming removed 4 bases from V and 0 bases from J, with 10 bases in between. Germline assignment: CDR1 GTSNPN and CDR2 SVGIG (reference sequence). The DNA for the CDR3 is TGTGCCTGGATGTACGAGAGCTCCTATAATTCACCCCTCCACTTT. Translated, it gives CAWMYESSYNSPLHF.

This chain links TRBV2 with TRBJ2-5; 7 nucleotides align to TRBD1. There are 11 residues in the CDR3. Trimming at V came to 6 bases and at J to 11 bases, leaving 6 bases not matched to a gene. Germline V gives CDR1 SNHLY, CDR2 FYNNEI. As DNA, the CDR3 is TGTGCCAGCAGAGTGACAGGGACGCAGTACTTC. This translates into CASRVTGTQYF. The full variable domain, its missing parts supplied by reference TRBV2 and TRBJ2-5, is EPEVTQTPSHQVTQMGQEVILRCVPISNHLYFYWYRQILGQKVEFLVSFYNNEISEKSEIFDDQFSVERPDGSNFTLKIRSTKLEDSAMYFCASRVTGTQYFGPGTRLLVL.

J is TRBJ2-1 and V is TRBV29-1; D is unclear. Germline CDR1 is SQVTM and CDR2 is ANQGSEA. The CDR3 totals 14 residues. With 8 bases removed from V and 2 bases from J, the gap between germline ends came to 16 bases. CDR3 loop: CSPSRAETYNEQFF. The CDR3 coding sequence is TGCAGCCCCTCCCGTGCGGAAACCTACAATGAGCAGTTCTTC.

V is TRBV5-5 and J is TRBJ2-7; TRBD2 matches 11 bases. V lost 4 bases and J lost 3; bases outside the gene matches: 6. The germline V gene has CDR1 SGHKS and CDR2 YYEKEE (reference sequence). This CDR3 contains 15 residues. CDR3 protein: CASSLLAGGNYEQYF. The CDR3, as DNA: TGTGCCAGCAGCCTCCTAGCGGGAGGAAACTACGAGCAGTACTTC.

Points on this clone: A junction end diverges from the germline sequence, so it may reflect a read error. Other DNA sequences of this sample code for an identical CDR3. The genes are TRBV28 and TRBJ1-6; 8 nucleotides agree with TRBD1. The germline CDR1 and CDR2 sequences are MDHEN and SYDVKM. The CDR3 extends over 15 amino acids. The CDR3 DNA reads as TGTGCCAGCAGCCCGGCCACAGGGGGTAATTCGCCCCTCCACTTT. It translates to CASSPATGGNSPLHF.

The rearrangement joins TRBV30 to TRBJ2-1, with D unclear. The V gene's germline CDR1 is GTSNPN and CDR2 SVGIG (reference sequence). Trimming took off 8 bases at V and 0 bases at J, with 5 bases between the two ends. The CDR3 has 11 residues. CDR3 coding DNA: TGTGCCACCAGCTCCTACAATGAGCAGTTCTTC. This sequence encodes CATSSYNEQFF.

The rearrangement links TRBV4-3 to TRBJ1-2; 8 bases match TRBD1. CDR3 size: 14 residues. CDR1 is LGHNA, CDR2 YSLEER, per germline. With 6 bases clipped from V and 4 bases from J, the junction kept 7 bases outside the gene matches. The CDR3 nucleotides are TGCGCCAGCAGTTCCGCCCAGGGGGCCTATGGCTACACCTTC. Its protein product is CASSSAQGAYGYTF.